A selection of T cell receptor beta chains follows, all from one sample in a study of OX40 agonist ivuxolimab in advanced cancers. Generated by immunoSEQ multiplex PCR, the TCRdb table keeps only in-frame clones and is missing some. In the table there are over 75,000 clones, roughly 89% of which are singletons. Sequencing was performed on CD4+ or CD8+ T cells sorted from blood, taken in a trial of the OX40 agonist ivuxolimab. The origin of the receptors is an adult with an advanced solid tumor such as melanoma, head and neck, liver or kidney cancer. Each CDR3 is given with its conserved first and last residue. Fields, in order: CDR3 protein, CDR3 DNA, CDR3 length, D gene, clone size, J gene, V gene. D genes are given only for firm matches. A clone size is listed for some rows: how often the clone was seen (once, few, many), or a class if it is expanded.

CDR3 protein: CASSLDRDQPQHF; CDR3 DNA: TGCGCCAGCAGCCTTGACAGGGACCAGCCCCAGCATTTT; CDR3 length: 13; D gene: TRBD1; clone size: .; J gene: TRBJ1-5; V gene: TRBV5-1
CDR3 protein: CASSVDPAIQPQHF; CDR3 DNA: TGTGCCAGCAGCGTCGACCCGGCTATACAGCCCCAGCATTTT; CDR3 length: 14; D gene: .; clone size: .; J gene: TRBJ1-5; V gene: TRBV9
CDR3 protein: CASSFLSPGTGELFF; CDR3 DNA: TGTGCCAGCAGCTTTTTGTCCCCGGGGACCGGGGAGCTGTTTTTT; CDR3 length: 15; D gene: .; clone size: .; J gene: TRBJ2-2; V gene: TRBV7-3
CDR3 protein: CASSEYPPEAFF; CDR3 DNA: TGTGCCAGCAGCGAGTATCCTCCTGAGGCTTTCTTT; CDR3 length: 12; D gene: .; clone size: .; J gene: TRBJ1-1; V gene: TRBV27
CDR3 protein: CASSLLLWGTEAFF; CDR3 DNA: TGTGCCAGCAGCCTGCTCCTTTGGGGCACTGAAGCTTTCTTT; CDR3 length: 14; D gene: .; clone size: .; J gene: TRBJ1-1; V gene: TRBV7-9
CDR3 protein: CASSLKIQSNEQFF; CDR3 DNA: TGTGCCAGCAGCTTAAAGATACAGAGCAATGAGCAGTTCTTC; CDR3 length: 14; D gene: .; clone size: .; J gene: TRBJ2-1; V gene: TRBV11-2
CDR3 protein: CASSYEGAPMLDTQYF; CDR3 DNA: TGTGCCAGCAGTTACGAAGGGGCCCCCATGTTAGATACGCAGTATTTT; CDR3 length: 16; D gene: .; clone size: .; J gene: TRBJ2-3; V gene: TRBV6-5
CDR3 protein: CASTQGETQYF; CDR3 DNA: TGTGCCAGCACCCAAGGGGAGACCCAGTACTTC; CDR3 length: 11; D gene: .; clone size: .; J gene: TRBJ2-5; V gene: TRBV6-5
CDR3 protein: CASSYVGENTEAFF; CDR3 DNA: TGTGCCAGCAGTTACGTTGGCGAGAACACTGAAGCTTTCTTT; CDR3 length: 14; D gene: .; clone size: .; J gene: TRBJ1-1; V gene: TRBV6-5
CDR3 protein: CASSLVGGEGNTQYF; CDR3 DNA: TGCGCCAGCAGCCTCGTGGGGGGAGAAGGAAATACGCAGTATTTT; CDR3 length: 15; D gene: .; clone size: once; J gene: TRBJ2-3; V gene: TRBV5-1
CDR3 protein: CASSLARNEQFF; CDR3 DNA: TGTGCCAGCAGCTTAGCTAGGAATGAGCAGTTCTTC; CDR3 length: 12; D gene: .; clone size: .; J gene: TRBJ2-1; V gene: TRBV11-2
CDR3 protein: CASNSGQMNTEAFF; CDR3 DNA: TGTGCCAGTAATTCGGGACAGATGAACACTGAAGCTTTCTTT; CDR3 length: 14; D gene: TRBD1; clone size: .; J gene: TRBJ1-1; V gene: TRBV19
CDR3 protein: CASSYLGPSLYGYTF; CDR3 DNA: TGTGCCAGCAGTTACCTTGGCCCGAGCCTCTATGGCTACACCTTC; CDR3 length: 15; D gene: .; clone size: .; J gene: TRBJ1-2; V gene: TRBV6-6
CDR3 protein: CASHIGSVGQPQHF; CDR3 DNA: TGTGCCAGTCATATAGGATCTGTCGGGCAGCCCCAGCATTTT; CDR3 length: 14; D gene: .; clone size: .; J gene: TRBJ1-5; V gene: TRBV2
CDR3 protein: CASTPTGSNYGYTF; CDR3 DNA: TGTGCCAGCACCCCCACCGGCAGTAACTATGGCTACACCTTC; CDR3 length: 14; D gene: .; clone size: .; J gene: TRBJ1-2; V gene: TRBV6-5
CDR3 protein: CASSQSGHTDTQYF; CDR3 DNA: TGTGCCAGCAGCCAGTCGGGTCACACAGATACGCAGTATTTT; CDR3 length: 14; D gene: .; clone size: .; J gene: TRBJ2-3; V gene: TRBV28
CDR3 protein: CSVEWLNVYGYTF; CDR3 DNA: TGCAGCGTTGAATGGCTTAACGTTTATGGCTACACCTTC; CDR3 length: 13; D gene: .; clone size: .; J gene: TRBJ1-2; V gene: TRBV29-1
CDR3 protein: CASSWTGLNNEQFF; CDR3 DNA: TGCGCCAGCAGCTGGACAGGGCTGAACAATGAGCAGTTCTTC; CDR3 length: 14; D gene: TRBD1; clone size: .; J gene: TRBJ2-1; V gene: TRBV5-1
CDR3 protein: CASSLVASGMNEQYF; CDR3 DNA: TGTGCCAGCAGCTTAGTTGCTAGCGGGATGAACGAGCAGTACTTC; CDR3 length: 15; D gene: TRBD2; clone size: .; J gene: TRBJ2-7; V gene: TRBV7-6
CDR3 protein: CASSSTLNLAGGPTDTQYF; CDR3 DNA: TGTGCCAGCAGTTCGACACTAAACCTAGCGGGAGGCCCCACAGATACGCAGTATTTT; CDR3 length: 19; D gene: TRBD2; clone size: .; J gene: TRBJ2-3; V gene: TRBV28
CDR3 protein: CASSLEGIGELFF; CDR3 DNA: TGTGCCAGCAGCTTAGAGGGGATCGGGGAGCTGTTTTTT; CDR3 length: 13; D gene: .; clone size: .; J gene: TRBJ2-2; V gene: TRBV11-2
CDR3 protein: CAWRGQGNYGYTF; CDR3 DNA: TGTGCCTGGAGGGGACAGGGCAACTATGGCTACACCTTC; CDR3 length: 13; D gene: TRBD1; clone size: .; J gene: TRBJ1-2; V gene: TRBV30
CDR3 protein: CASSQVEGSGELFF; CDR3 DNA: TGTGCCAGCAGCCAAGTGGAGGGCTCCGGGGAGCTGTTTTTT; CDR3 length: 14; D gene: .; clone size: .; J gene: TRBJ2-2; V gene: TRBV14
CDR3 protein: CASSAGGTYGYTF; CDR3 DNA: TGTGCCAGCAGTGCAGGGGGCACCTATGGCTACACCTTC; CDR3 length: 13; D gene: TRBD1; clone size: few; J gene: TRBJ1-2; V gene: TRBV25-1